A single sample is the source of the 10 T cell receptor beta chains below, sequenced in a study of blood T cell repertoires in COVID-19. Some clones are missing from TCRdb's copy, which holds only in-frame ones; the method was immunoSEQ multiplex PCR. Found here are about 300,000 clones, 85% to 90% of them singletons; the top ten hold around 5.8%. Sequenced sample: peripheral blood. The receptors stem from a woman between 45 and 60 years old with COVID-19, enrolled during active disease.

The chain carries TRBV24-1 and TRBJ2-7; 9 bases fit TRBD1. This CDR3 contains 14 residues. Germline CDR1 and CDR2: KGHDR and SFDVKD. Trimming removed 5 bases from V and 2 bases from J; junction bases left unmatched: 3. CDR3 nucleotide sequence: TGTGCCACCAGTGCGGGACAGGGAACCTACGAGCAGTACTTC. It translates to CATSAGQGTYEQYF.

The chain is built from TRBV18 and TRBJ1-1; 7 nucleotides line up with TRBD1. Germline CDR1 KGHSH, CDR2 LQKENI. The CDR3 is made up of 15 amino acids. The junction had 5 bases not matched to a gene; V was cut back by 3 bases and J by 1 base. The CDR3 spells CASSPGQAQNTEAFF. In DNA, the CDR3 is TGTGCCAGCTCACCTGGACAGGCACAGAACACTGAAGCTTTCTTT.

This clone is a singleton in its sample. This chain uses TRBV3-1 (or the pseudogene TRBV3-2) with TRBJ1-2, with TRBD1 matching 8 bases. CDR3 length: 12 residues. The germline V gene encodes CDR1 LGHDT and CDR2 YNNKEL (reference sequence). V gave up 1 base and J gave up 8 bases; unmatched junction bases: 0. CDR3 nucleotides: TGTGCCAGCAGCCAAGCAGGGGGCGGCTACACCTTC. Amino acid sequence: CASSQAGGGYTF.

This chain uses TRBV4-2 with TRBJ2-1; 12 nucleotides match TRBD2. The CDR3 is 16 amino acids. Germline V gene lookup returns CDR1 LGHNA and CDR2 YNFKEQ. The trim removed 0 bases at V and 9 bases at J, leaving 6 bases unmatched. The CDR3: CASSQDLAGGVSEQFF. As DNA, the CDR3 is TGTGCCAGCAGCCAAGACCTAGCGGGAGGGGTAAGTGAGCAGTTCTTC.

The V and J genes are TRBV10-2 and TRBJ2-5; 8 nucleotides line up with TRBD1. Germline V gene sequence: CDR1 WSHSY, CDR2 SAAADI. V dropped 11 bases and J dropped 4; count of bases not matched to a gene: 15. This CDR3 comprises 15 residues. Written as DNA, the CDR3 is TGCGCCTTCCAGGGGGCCCGAGATTCGACAGAGACCCAGTACTTC. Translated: CAFQGARDSTETQYF.

For the CDR3, the DNA is TGTGCCAGTGATCAGACAGGGCTCACAGATACGCAGTATTTT. Translated, it gives CASDQTGLTDTQYF. V and J are TRBV19 and TRBJ2-3; 7 bases fit TRBD1. The CDR3 is made up of 14 amino acids. The V gene end was trimmed by 8 bases and the J gene end by 2 bases; junction bases not matched to a gene: 7. Germline values: CDR1 LNHDA, CDR2 SQIVND (reference sequence).

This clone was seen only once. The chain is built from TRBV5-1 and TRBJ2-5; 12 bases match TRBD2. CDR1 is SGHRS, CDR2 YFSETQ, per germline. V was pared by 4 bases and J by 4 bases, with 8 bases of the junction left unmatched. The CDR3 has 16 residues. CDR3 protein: CASSPPGLAGSETQYF. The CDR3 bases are TGCGCCAGCAGCCCCCCAGGACTAGCGGGATCAGAGACCCAGTACTTC. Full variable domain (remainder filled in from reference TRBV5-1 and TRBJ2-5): KAGVTQTPRYLIKTRGQQVTLSCSPISGHRSVSWYQQTPGQGLQFLFEYFSETQRNKGNFPGRFSGRQFSNSRSEMNVSTLELGDSALYLCASSPPGLAGSETQYFGPGTRLLVL.

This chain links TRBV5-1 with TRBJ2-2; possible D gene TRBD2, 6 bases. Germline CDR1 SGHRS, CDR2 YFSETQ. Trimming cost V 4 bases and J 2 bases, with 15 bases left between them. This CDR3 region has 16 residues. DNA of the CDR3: TGCGCCAGCAGCCTCCGAGTAGCGGAAAACACCGGGGAGCTGTTTTTT. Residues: CASSLRVAENTGELFF.

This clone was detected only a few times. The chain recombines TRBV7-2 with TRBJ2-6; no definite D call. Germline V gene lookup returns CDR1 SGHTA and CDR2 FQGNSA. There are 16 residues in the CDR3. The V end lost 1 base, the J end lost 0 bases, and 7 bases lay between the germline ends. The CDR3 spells CASSLGLRSGANVLTF. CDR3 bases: TGTGCCAGCAGCTTAGGGCTCCGCTCTGGGGCCAACGTCCTGACTTTC.

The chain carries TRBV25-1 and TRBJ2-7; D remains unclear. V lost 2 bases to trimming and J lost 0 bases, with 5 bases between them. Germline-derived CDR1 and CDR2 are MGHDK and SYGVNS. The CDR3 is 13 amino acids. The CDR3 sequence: CASSEHSSYEQYF. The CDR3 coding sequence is TGTGCCAGCAGTGAACATAGCTCCTACGAGCAGTACTTC.